The following is a TCR beta chain sequence with its context. Its antigen is not identified. Described time point: baseline, week 1 (first vaccination visit). The treatment here: pre-vaccination baseline after standard-of-care therapy. This sample was included in a study of a mutant IDH1 vaccine in newly diagnosed glioma. In the study overall: Patients previously underwent radiotherapy, temozolomide, or both, and most underwent both. Study-level points and caveats: Of all patients, nearly 95% showed vaccine-induced immune responses.

Assay used: immunoSEQ multiplex PCR; TCRdb lists only in-frame clones, some missing. There are about 51,000 clones in the sample; around 80% occur only once, and approximately 2% lies in the top ten. Trimming stripped 5 bases from V and 1 base from J, with 9 bases between. The CDR3 sequence is 14 residues long. The V gene's germline CDR1 is SGHAT and CDR2 FQNNGV. V and J are TRBV11-2 and TRBJ2-1; D unresolved. The sequencing here drew on PBMCs, taken from a glioma patient treated with radiotherapy, temozolomide or both. The source is a woman aged 40 to 49 with glioma. The CDR3 DNA sequence: TGTGCCAGCAGCCCGGTGGGGTCCTACAATGAGCAGTTCTTC. It specifies CASSPVGSYNEQFF.